This passage covers 12 T cell receptor beta chains from one sample sequenced in a study of T cells in lung cancer brain metastases. Using immunoSEQ multiplex PCR, the repertoire was profiled, and TCRdb retains in-frame clones only, with some absent. The sample yields fewer than 5,500 clones, around nine tenths seen once. Sequencing input: tumor tissue from the primary lung tumor. These receptors all stem from a woman in her forties or fifties with non-small cell lung cancer.

The chain couples TRBV9 to TRBJ2-4; D may correspond to TRBD1 or TRBD2 (5 bases each). Between the trimmed V and J ends, which lost 3 bases and 1 base, there was a span of 14 bases. The germline gives CDR1 SGDLS, CDR2 YYNGEE. CDR3 length: 16 amino acids. CDR3 sequence: CASSAGIWGAKNIQYF. As DNA, the CDR3 is TGTGCCAGCAGCGCGGGAATATGGGGGGCCAAAAACATTCAGTACTTC.

This chain joins TRBV18 and TRBJ1-3, with 7 bases that match TRBD1. Germline CDR1 KGHSH, CDR2 LQKENI. The CDR3 sequence is 16 residues long. Trimming cost V 5 bases and J 0 bases; bases outside gene matches: 7. CDR3 coding DNA: TGTGCCAGCTCATCGGGACAGCAGAGCTCTGGAAACACCATATATTTT. Protein: CASSSGQQSSGNTIYF.

The rearrangement links TRBV7-8 to TRBJ2-3; 7 positions agree with TRBD1. Germline CDR1 is SGHVS and CDR2 is FQNEAQ. The J segment lost 5 bases and the V segment lost 2 bases, leaving 7 bases of the junction unmatched. The CDR3 consists of 15 residues. CDR3 coding DNA: TGTGCCAGCAGCTTAAGGGGGCAGCCAGGAGATACGCAGTATTTT. Protein: CASSLRGQPGDTQYF.

The J gene is TRBJ1-3, the V gene TRBV19, with no clear D. Germline lookup yields CDR1 LNHDA and CDR2 SQIVND (reference sequence). The CDR3 sequence is 15 residues long. V lost 4 bases, J lost 0 bases, and 10 bases lay in between. The CDR3 DNA sequence: TGTGCCAGTAGTAGAGTCCTTCACTCTGGAAACACCATATATTTT. Its protein is CASSRVLHSGNTIYF.

The chain combines TRBV28 with TRBJ2-2, with 12 bases that match TRBD1. Germline CDR1 and CDR2: MDHEN and SYDVKM. The CDR3 length is 19 residues. Trimming cost V 5 bases and J 5 bases; bases outside gene matches: 15. CDR3 sequence reads: CASSPNPGTGGDYTGELFF. As DNA, the CDR3 is TGTGCCAGCAGTCCAAACCCCGGGACAGGGGGCGATTATACCGGGGAGCTGTTTTTT. The entire variable domain, with the rest obtained from reference TRBV28 and TRBJ2-2, is as follows: DVKVTQSSRYLVKRTGEKVFLECVQDMDHENMFWYRQDPGLGLRLIYFSYDVKMKEKGDIPEGYSVSREKKERFSLILESASTNQTSMYLCASSPNPGTGGDYTGELFFGEGSRLTVL.

The rearrangement uses TRBV5-6 and TRBJ1-1; D call uncertain. Germline V gene data show CDR1 as SGHDT and CDR2 as YYEEEE. CDR3 size: 12 residues. Trimming removed 0 bases at V and 8 bases at J, with 8 bases between. The chain's CDR3 is CASSLGWSEAFF. In DNA, the CDR3 is TGTGCCAGCAGCTTGGGCTGGTCCGAAGCTTTCTTT.

The CDR3 sequence: CAWSLAGGAEAFF. The CDR3 DNA reads TGTGCCTGGAGTTTGGCAGGGGGGGCTGAAGCTTTCTTT. J is TRBJ1-1 and V is TRBV30, with 7 positions matching TRBD1. J gave up 6 bases and V 2 bases, and 6 bases lay outside the gene matches. This CDR3 is 13 amino acids long. The germline gives CDR1 GTSNPN, CDR2 SVGIG (reference sequence).

The chain employs TRBV30 and TRBJ2-3; D gene ambiguous. Germline V gene sequence: CDR1 GTSNPN, CDR2 SVGIG (reference sequence). V dropped 2 bases and J dropped 2 bases, with 8 bases sitting between them. The CDR3 spans 13 residues. The CDR3 sequence is CAWSSLNTDTQYF. The CDR3 DNA reads TGTGCCTGGAGTTCACTAAACACAGATACGCAGTATTTT.

V and J are TRBV2 and TRBJ2-1; D is unclear. CDR3 length: 13 residues. Germline V gene data show CDR1 as SNHLY and CDR2 as FYNNEI. Trimming left V 4 bases short and J 1 base short, with 5 bases between. This CDR3 is CASSGESYNEQFF. The CDR3, as DNA: TGTGCCAGCAGTGGCGAGTCCTACAATGAGCAGTTCTTC. The full variable domain, in which reference TRBV2 and TRBJ2-1 provide the parts outside the CDR3, is EPEVTQTPSHQVTQMGQEVILRCVPISNHLYFYWYRQILGQKVEFLVSFYNNEISEKSEIFDDQFSVERPDGSNFTLKIRSTKLEDSAMYFCASSGESYNEQFFGPGTRLTVL.

The CDR3 DNA follows: TGTGCCAGCAGCTTAGTAGCGGGAGTATCAGAGACCCAGTACTTC. It codes for CASSLVAGVSETQYF. The V call is TRBV7-2, the J call TRBJ2-5; 9 bases agree with TRBD2. Trimming cost V 1 base and J 4 bases; bases outside gene matches: 4. The CDR3 extends over 15 amino acids. Germline CDR1 and CDR2: SGHTA and FQGNSA.

This sequence joins TRBV4-3 and TRBJ2-3, with D perhaps TRBD1 (5 bases). From germline, CDR1 is LGHNA and CDR2 YSLEER. The CDR3 is made up of 15 amino acids. V was trimmed by 1 base and J by 1 base, leaving 9 bases between them. CDR3 region: CASSQVAGRTDTQYF. DNA of the CDR3: TGCGCCAGCAGCCAAGTCGCAGGGCGCACAGATACGCAGTATTTT.

This clone was seen just once. The chain is built from TRBV6-1 and TRBJ2-1; 12 bases map to TRBD2. V lost 2 bases, J lost 4 bases, and 0 bases stayed unmatched. Germline V gene sequence: CDR1 MNHNS, CDR2 SASEGT. This CDR3 has 15 amino acids. CDR3 amino acids: CASSELAGGYNEQFF. DNA for the CDR3: TGTGCCAGCAGTGAACTAGCGGGAGGGTACAATGAGCAGTTCTTC.